This TCR beta chain was documented in a study of CD8+CD57+ T cells in acquired aplastic anemia. In the case of this clonotype: Antigen: not known. One end of the junction varies from germline; a read error may be responsible.

CDR3 and TCR beta VDJ profiling relied on genomic DNA as the template. TCRdb ran MiXCR on the reads and lists one entry per CDR3 protein. The sample holds a few hundred thousand distinct CDR3 sequences; almost 50% are singletons and the top ten take just under 20%. The sequenced patients had an expansion of CD8+CD57+ cells seen by flow cytometry. The diagnosis in all patients was severe acquired aplastic anemia. CDR1 MGHRA and CDR2 YSYEKL come from the germline V gene. The CDR3 runs 14 residues. Whole-study findings and limits: Significant differences in CD8+ Simpson's diversity were not observed between patients and controls. Patients and controls were found to share approximately 31 CD8+ CDR3 sequences.

The V and J genes are TRBV4-1 and TRBJ2-3; D may be TRBD1 or TRBD2 (5 bases each). Sequencing used sorted CD4+, CD8+, or CD8+CD57+ T cells (not recorded which) from PBMCs. The sequence was collected from a human donor with aplastic anemia. This CDR3 reads CASSLSAGADTLYF. Written as DNA, the CDR3 is TGCGCCAGCAGCCTAAGCGCCGGGGCAGATACGCTGTACTTT.